Each of the 14 T cell receptor beta chains below was sequenced from the same sample in a study of Ad26.COV2.S vaccination and SARS-CoV-2 variants. TCRdb keeps only in-frame clones here, not all; method: immunoSEQ multiplex PCR. The sample records roughly 320,000 clones, 86% being singletons. Treatment meaning: roughly 20 received Ad26.COV2.S at low or high dose, single or two shots; several received placebo; per-sample allocation not given. Material that was analyzed had been drawn on day 63 after the first vaccine or placebo injection. The material sequenced was peripheral blood, taken in a trial of Ad26.COV2.S vaccine versus placebo. Receptor source: a person aged 18 to 59 who received the Ad26.COV2.S COVID-19 vaccine or a placebo.

The V gene is TRBV7-2, the J gene TRBJ2-5, with a tentative D call TRBD2 (5 bases). Trimming took 5 bases from V and 3 from J, leaving 10 bases between them. This CDR3 is built from 13 residues. The germline gives CDR1 SGHTA, CDR2 FQGNSA. The CDR3 nucleotides read TGTGCCAGCAGCCACGGGGTGGAAGAGACCCAGTACTTC. This encodes CASSHGVEETQYF.

V usage is TRBV24-1 and J usage is TRBJ2-3, with no clear D. The CDR3 has 13 amino acids. CDR1 and CDR2 from the germline V gene are KGHDR and SFDVKD. Trimming took off 9 bases at V and 0 bases at J, with 9 bases between the two ends. In DNA form, the CDR3 reads TGTGCCACCGCGACCGGTAGCACAGATACGCAGTATTTT. Protein: CATATGSTDTQYF.

The chain carries TRBV7-9 and TRBJ1-1; D call uncertain. The CDR3 totals 14 residues. The germline gives CDR1 SEHNR, CDR2 FQNEAQ (reference sequence). With 1 base removed from V and 0 bases from J, the gap between germline ends came to 6 bases. CDR3 sequence reads: CASSLGRLNTEAFF. DNA for the CDR3: TGTGCCAGCAGCTTAGGACGGTTGAACACTGAAGCTTTCTTT.

The chain uses TRBV30 and TRBJ1-1; D uncertain. CDR3 length: 13 residues. V lost 0 bases, J lost 3 bases, and 8 bases lay in between. The germline CDR1 and CDR2 sequences are GTSNPN and SVGIG (reference sequence). CDR3 DNA: TGTGCCTGGAGTGTAAGCCAGCACACTGAAGCTTTCTTT. Residues: CAWSVSQHTEAFF. The full variable domain, rest sourced from reference TRBV30 and TRBJ1-1, is SQTIHQWPATLVQPVGSPLSLECTVEGTSNPNLYWYRQAAGRGLQLLFYSVGIGQISSEVPQNLSASRPQDRQFILSSKKLLLSDSGFYLCAWSVSQHTEAFFGQGTRLTVV.

The rearrangement links TRBV14 to TRBJ1-1; the D is unclear. From germline, CDR1 is SGHDN and CDR2 FVKESK. CDR3 length: 13 amino acids. The V end lost 1 base, the J end lost 7 bases, and 10 bases lay between the germline ends. CDR3 loop: CASSQGGGSEAFF. CDR3 in DNA: TGTGCCAGCAGCCAAGGGGGTGGCAGTGAAGCTTTCTTT.

This sequence joins TRBV9 and TRBJ2-2, with 11 bases that match TRBD2. Germline lookup yields CDR1 SGDLS and CDR2 YYNGEE. The CDR3 length is 18 residues. With 4 bases clipped from V and 5 bases from J, the junction kept 13 bases outside the gene matches. CDR3 bases: TGTGCCAGCAGCTGGAGGCTAGCGGGGGGCTCAGGAACCGGGGAGCTGTTTTTT. Its protein is CASSWRLAGGSGTGELFF.

The rearrangement uses TRBV5-1 and TRBJ2-3, with 8 positions matching TRBD1. CDR3 length: 14 residues. The ends lost 5 bases at V and 4 bases at J; junction bases unmatched: 6. Germline values: CDR1 SGHRS, CDR2 YFSETQ. For the CDR3, the DNA is TGCGCCAGCAGTTTCCGACAGGGGCCAGATACGCAGTATTTT. Protein: CASSFRQGPDTQYF.

V gene TRBV19 combines with J gene TRBJ1-2; D is unclear. The germline V gene has CDR1 LNHDA and CDR2 SQIVND (reference sequence). The CDR3 is 11 residues long. V was trimmed by 5 bases and J by 11 bases, leaving 12 bases between them. The CDR3 loop reads CASSFSLAYTF. CDR3 nucleotide sequence: TGTGCCAGTAGTTTTTCCCTCGCGTACACCTTC.

The chain is built from TRBV6-6 and TRBJ2-7, with 9 bases aligning to TRBD2. Germline CDR1 reads MNHNY; CDR2 reads SVGAGI (reference sequence). The CDR3 loop spans 15 amino acids. V was pared by 0 bases and J by 3 bases, with 3 bases of the junction left unmatched. The CDR3 sequence: CASSYSGLAIYEQYF. In DNA, the CDR3 is TGTGCCAGCAGTTACTCTGGACTAGCGATCTACGAGCAGTACTTC.

This rearrangement joins TRBV5-4 to TRBJ1-2; D might be TRBD1 (5 bases). The germline CDR1 and CDR2 sequences are SGHNT and YYREEE (reference sequence). The CDR3 loop spans 13 amino acids. V was trimmed by 0 bases and J by 10 bases, leaving 13 bases between them. DNA for the CDR3: TGTGCCAGCAGCTTGGTGAAAGGGGCGGACTACACCTTC. Its translation: CASSLVKGADYTF.

The V call is TRBV19, the J call TRBJ2-5; 7 bases are a match to TRBD2. Trimming took 5 bases from V and 4 from J; bases not matched to a gene: 4. Germline V lookup: CDR1 LNHDA, CDR2 SQIVND (reference sequence). This CDR3 spans 13 amino acids. The CDR3 sequence is CASSPGLRETQYF. For the CDR3, the DNA is TGTGCCAGTAGTCCGGGACTACGAGAGACCCAGTACTTC.

The chain joins TRBV11-1 to TRBJ2-7; perhaps TRBD1 as D (5 bases). The CDR3 sequence is 14 residues long. Germline loops: CDR1 SGHAT, CDR2 FQDESV (reference sequence). V was clipped by 1 base and J by 5 bases, with 12 bases between them. DNA of the CDR3: TGTGCCAGCAGCTTAGGTCGCAGGGTCCACGAGCAGTACTTC. Its protein is CASSLGRRVHEQYF.

This clone was found once. The V call is TRBV5-1, the J call TRBJ2-2; 10 nucleotides line up with TRBD1. The CDR3 contains 15 residues. The germline gives CDR1 SGHRS, CDR2 YFSETQ. Unmatched junction bases numbered 7, after V lost 4 bases and J lost 7 bases. The CDR3 is CASSRGQGMSGELFF. The CDR3 coding sequence is TGCGCCAGCAGCAGGGGACAGGGGATGAGCGGGGAGCTGTTTTTT.

The chain has TRBV6-2 or TRBV6-3 and TRBJ2-3, with TRBD2 matching 8 bases. From germline, CDR1 is MNHEY and CDR2 SVGEGT. The CDR3 is 15 amino acids. V lost 6 bases, J lost 0 bases, and 5 bases stayed unmatched. CDR3 in amino acids: CASSRIAGSTDTQYF. CDR3 nucleotide sequence: TGTGCCAGCAGCCGAATAGCGGGGAGCACAGATACGCAGTATTTT.